These T cell receptor beta chains were read from a single sample in a study of shared clonotypes between healthy human individuals. Sequencing was performed with immunoSEQ multiplex PCR; in TCRdb, only in-frame clones are kept and a portion is missing. This sample has about 600,000 clones, with around 97% found just once. The sequenced sample was naive CD4+ T cells sorted from blood. Receptors were obtained from a woman between 25 and 40 years old in good health. Each CDR3 is given with its conserved first and last residue. The order of the fields is clone size, V gene, D gene, J gene, CDR3 DNA, CDR3 protein. D genes are given only for firm matches. The size field is filled for only some rows; it gives once, few, many or a size class.

clone_size: NA
v_call: TRBV2
d_call: TRBD2
j_call: TRBJ2-5
cdr3_nt: TGTGCCAGCAGTGAATGGACTAGCGGGAGCGGGACCCAGTACTTC
cdr3_aa: CASSEWTSGSGTQYF

clone_size: NA
v_call: TRBV28
d_call: TRBD2
j_call: TRBJ2-2
cdr3_nt: TGTGCCACCAGAACCGGGGGTGCGGGAGGGCCTATCAACACCGGGGAGCTGTTTTTT
cdr3_aa: CATRTGGAGGPINTGELFF

clone_size: NA
v_call: TRBV7-2
d_call: NA
j_call: TRBJ2-3
cdr3_nt: TGTGCCAGCAGCCTAGGGGCTACAGATACGCAGTATTTT
cdr3_aa: CASSLGATDTQYF

clone_size: NA
v_call: TRBV6-6
d_call: NA
j_call: TRBJ1-4
cdr3_nt: TGTGCCAGCAGTTACCCAGGGGCTAATGAAAAACTGTTTTTT
cdr3_aa: CASSYPGANEKLFF

clone_size: NA
v_call: TRBV2
d_call: NA
j_call: TRBJ1-3
cdr3_nt: TGTGCCAGCAGTGAAGGGTTCGGGAGGGATCGCTCTGGAAACACCATATATTTT
cdr3_aa: CASSEGFGRDRSGNTIYF

clone_size: NA
v_call: TRBV14
d_call: NA
j_call: TRBJ1-5
cdr3_nt: TGTGCCAGCAGCCAACCCGGGGCAGGTCAGCCCCAGCATTTT
cdr3_aa: CASSQPGAGQPQHF

clone_size: NA
v_call: TRBV2
d_call: NA
j_call: TRBJ1-3
cdr3_nt: TGTGCCAGCAGTCCCTACCCTCTATTGCTTCGGAGAAACACCATATATTTT
cdr3_aa: CASSPYPLLLRRNTIYF

clone_size: NA
v_call: TRBV29-1
d_call: NA
j_call: TRBJ1-1
cdr3_nt: TGCAGCGTTGAACGGCTGAGGAACACTGAAGCTTTCTTT
cdr3_aa: CSVERLRNTEAFF

clone_size: NA
v_call: TRBV10-2
d_call: NA
j_call: TRBJ1-5
cdr3_nt: TGCGCCAGCACAGGGGTCGCGAATCAGCCCCAGCATTTT
cdr3_aa: CASTGVANQPQHF

clone_size: NA
v_call: TRBV10-3
d_call: NA
j_call: TRBJ2-7
cdr3_nt: TGTGCCATCAGTTATTCTCACAGGGTGTCTGAATCGAACGAGCAGTACTTC
cdr3_aa: CAISYSHRVSESNEQYF

clone_size: NA
v_call: TRBV28
d_call: NA
j_call: TRBJ1-5
cdr3_nt: TGTGCCAGCAGCCCAGGGACGGTGCGTCATCAGCCCCAGCATTTT
cdr3_aa: CASSPGTVRHQPQHF

clone_size: NA
v_call: TRBV5-1
d_call: NA
j_call: TRBJ1-6
cdr3_nt: TGCGCCAGCAGCTTGGACAACCCGAATTCACCCCTCCACTTT
cdr3_aa: CASSLDNPNSPLHF

clone_size: NA
v_call: TRBV28
d_call: NA
j_call: TRBJ1-1
cdr3_nt: TGTGCCAGCACCCGAACGGGGGGGAAGAACACTGAAGCTTTCTTT
cdr3_aa: CASTRTGGKNTEAFF

clone_size: once
v_call: TRBV7-9
d_call: NA
j_call: TRBJ1-4
cdr3_nt: TGTGCCAGCCAACCGCCCCGGAGGTCTAATGAAAAACTGTTTTTT
cdr3_aa: CASQPPRRSNEKLFF

clone_size: NA
v_call: TRBV19
d_call: NA
j_call: TRBJ1-5
cdr3_nt: TGTGCCAGTAGTATGAGGGGACGAGAAATGGCCCAGCATTTT
cdr3_aa: CASSMRGREMAQHF

clone_size: NA
v_call: TRBV18
d_call: TRBD1
j_call: TRBJ1-1
cdr3_nt: TGTGCCAGCTCACCGGGACAGGCCAACACTGAAGCTTTCTTT
cdr3_aa: CASSPGQANTEAFF

clone_size: NA
v_call: TRBV27
d_call: NA
j_call: TRBJ1-6
cdr3_nt: TGTGCCAGCAGTTCAAGGCTGAGCTCCTATAATTCACCCCTCCACTTT
cdr3_aa: CASSSRLSSYNSPLHF

clone_size: NA
v_call: TRBV9
d_call: TRBD1
j_call: TRBJ2-1
cdr3_nt: TGTGCCAGCAGCGCACCGGGACAGGGATTCTACAATGAGCAGTTCTTC
cdr3_aa: CASSAPGQGFYNEQFF

clone_size: once
v_call: TRBV29-1
d_call: NA
j_call: TRBJ1-1
cdr3_nt: TGCAGCGTAGCGGATCGGCCCATGAACACTGAAGCTTTCTTT
cdr3_aa: CSVADRPMNTEAFF

clone_size: once
v_call: TRBV27
d_call: NA
j_call: TRBJ2-2
cdr3_nt: TGTGCCAGCGGCGGAATAACCGGGGAGCTGTTTTTT
cdr3_aa: CASGGITGELFF

clone_size: NA
v_call: TRBV7-9
d_call: NA
j_call: TRBJ2-7
cdr3_nt: TGTGCCAGCAGCTTAGGAGCCGGATGGGGCGAGCAGTACTTC
cdr3_aa: CASSLGAGWGEQYF

clone_size: NA
v_call: TRBV2
d_call: NA
j_call: TRBJ2-7
cdr3_nt: TGTGCCAGCAGTGGGCAGGGGACCCTTTACGAGCAGTACTTC
cdr3_aa: CASSGQGTLYEQYF

clone_size: NA
v_call: TRBV7-9
d_call: NA
j_call: TRBJ1-2
cdr3_nt: TGTGCCAGCAGCTTAGGACAGCCCAACTATGGCTACACCTTC
cdr3_aa: CASSLGQPNYGYTF

clone_size: NA
v_call: TRBV4-1
d_call: TRBD2
j_call: TRBJ2-2
cdr3_nt: TGCGCCAGCAGCCAAGGGCTAGCGGGTCGGGGGGAGCTGTTTTTT
cdr3_aa: CASSQGLAGRGELFF

clone_size: NA
v_call: TRBV10-3
d_call: NA
j_call: TRBJ1-5
cdr3_nt: TGTGCCATCAGTGAGTCCGGAGGGGGTCTCAGCAATCAGCCCCAGCATTTT
cdr3_aa: CAISESGGGLSNQPQHF

clone_size: NA
v_call: TRBV9
d_call: NA
j_call: TRBJ2-7
cdr3_nt: TGTGCCAGCAGCGTAGCGGGATTTACCTACGAGCAGTACTTC
cdr3_aa: CASSVAGFTYEQYF

clone_size: NA
v_call: TRBV7-9
d_call: NA
j_call: TRBJ1-1
cdr3_nt: TGTGCCAGCAGCTCGGACAGATTGAACACTGAAGCTTTCTTT
cdr3_aa: CASSSDRLNTEAFF

clone_size: NA
v_call: TRBV13
d_call: NA
j_call: TRBJ2-7
cdr3_nt: TGTGCCAGCAGCCGGCTGGGGTACGAGCAGTACTTC
cdr3_aa: CASSRLGYEQYF

clone_size: NA
v_call: TRBV5-6
d_call: NA
j_call: TRBJ2-7
cdr3_nt: TGTGCCAGCAGCTTGGGCTACGAGCAGTACTTC
cdr3_aa: CASSLGYEQYF

clone_size: NA
v_call: TRBV7-3
d_call: TRBD1
j_call: TRBJ2-7
cdr3_nt: TGTGCCAGCAGCCTACGTGGGACAGGGGAAGGCGAGCAGTACTTC
cdr3_aa: CASSLRGTGEGEQYF

clone_size: NA
v_call: TRBV28
d_call: NA
j_call: TRBJ2-7
cdr3_nt: TGTGCCAGCAGTTTTCCCGGGGCCCCCTACGAGCAGTACTTC
cdr3_aa: CASSFPGAPYEQYF

clone_size: NA
v_call: TRBV2
d_call: NA
j_call: TRBJ2-1
cdr3_nt: TGTGCCAGCAGCCAATTCCCCGTGTCGGCGGGACTCCGGAATGAGCAGTTCTTC
cdr3_aa: CASSQFPVSAGLRNEQFF

clone_size: NA
v_call: TRBV5-1
d_call: NA
j_call: TRBJ1-4
cdr3_nt: TGCGCCAGCAGCTTGTTAGGGGTGGCAACTAATGAAAAACTGTTTTTT
cdr3_aa: CASSLLGVATNEKLFF

clone_size: NA
v_call: TRBV9
d_call: TRBD1
j_call: TRBJ1-2
cdr3_nt: TGTGCCAGCAGCCAGGGGGGACAGGGGTTGGGCGGCTACACCTTC
cdr3_aa: CASSQGGQGLGGYTF

clone_size: NA
v_call: TRBV10-3
d_call: NA
j_call: TRBJ1-5
cdr3_nt: TGTGCCATCAGGACAGCGGGTGATCAGCCCCAGCATTTT
cdr3_aa: CAIRTAGDQPQHF

clone_size: NA
v_call: TRBV11-2
d_call: NA
j_call: TRBJ2-7
cdr3_nt: TGTGCCAGCAGCTCCGAACTAGACTCCTACGAGCAGTACTTC
cdr3_aa: CASSSELDSYEQYF

clone_size: once
v_call: TRBV19
d_call: TRBD1
j_call: TRBJ2-7
cdr3_nt: TGTGCCAGTAGTGGACCCGGGACAGGGAGCTACGAGCAGTACTTC
cdr3_aa: CASSGPGTGSYEQYF

clone_size: NA
v_call: TRBV2
d_call: TRBD1
j_call: TRBJ1-2
cdr3_nt: TGTGCCAGCAGTGTCCAGGGGGAAAACTATGGCTACACCTTC
cdr3_aa: CASSVQGENYGYTF

clone_size: NA
v_call: TRBV28
d_call: TRBD1
j_call: TRBJ1-2
cdr3_nt: TGTGCCAGCAGAAAAAGCAGGGGGAGATTGGGCTACACCTTC
cdr3_aa: CASRKSRGRLGYTF

clone_size: NA
v_call: TRBV10-3
d_call: NA
j_call: TRBJ2-3
cdr3_nt: TGTGCCATCAGTGAGTGGGAGGCACACGGTACGCAGTATTTT
cdr3_aa: CAISEWEAHGTQYF

clone_size: NA
v_call: TRBV11-2
d_call: TRBD2
j_call: TRBJ2-1
cdr3_nt: TGTGCCAGCAGCCGCGGCCTGACGGGAGGAACCTACAATGAGCAGTTCTTC
cdr3_aa: CASSRGLTGGTYNEQFF

clone_size: NA
v_call: TRBV19
d_call: TRBD1
j_call: TRBJ2-2
cdr3_nt: TGTGCCAGTACTAGACAGGGGGGAACCGGGGAGCTGTTTTTT
cdr3_aa: CASTRQGGTGELFF

clone_size: NA
v_call: TRBV5-4
d_call: TRBD1
j_call: TRBJ2-7
cdr3_nt: TGTGCCAGCAGCTCCCGACAGGGATCTTGGTACGAGCAGTACTTC
cdr3_aa: CASSSRQGSWYEQYF